This TCR beta chain was obtained from a study of T cell responses to AZD1222 COVID-19 vaccine. Study-level findings and limits: Spike-specific TCR breadth rose after two AZD1222 doses, and depth rose as well. Spike-spanning, vaccine-associated CD4 TCRs were dominant at 160-218 and 743-854.

Data came from immunoSEQ multiplex PCR; TCRdb stores just in-frame clones and leaves some out. The sample data list around 140,000 clones. With respect to this clone: Its antigen is currently unknown.

The clonotype was recovered from an adult in good health. Source material: peripheral blood.

The chain's CDR3 is CASTKGTSGGFTGELFF. The CDR3 coding sequence is TGTGCCAGCACCAAAGGGACTAGCGGGGGGTTCACCGGGGAGCTGTTTTTT. The chain uses TRBV9 and TRBJ2-2; 15 bases fit TRBD2. Germline V gives CDR1 SGDLS, CDR2 YYNGEE. This CDR3 is 17 amino acids long. After removal of 6 bases from V and 4 bases from J, the junction contained 7 bases not matched to a gene.